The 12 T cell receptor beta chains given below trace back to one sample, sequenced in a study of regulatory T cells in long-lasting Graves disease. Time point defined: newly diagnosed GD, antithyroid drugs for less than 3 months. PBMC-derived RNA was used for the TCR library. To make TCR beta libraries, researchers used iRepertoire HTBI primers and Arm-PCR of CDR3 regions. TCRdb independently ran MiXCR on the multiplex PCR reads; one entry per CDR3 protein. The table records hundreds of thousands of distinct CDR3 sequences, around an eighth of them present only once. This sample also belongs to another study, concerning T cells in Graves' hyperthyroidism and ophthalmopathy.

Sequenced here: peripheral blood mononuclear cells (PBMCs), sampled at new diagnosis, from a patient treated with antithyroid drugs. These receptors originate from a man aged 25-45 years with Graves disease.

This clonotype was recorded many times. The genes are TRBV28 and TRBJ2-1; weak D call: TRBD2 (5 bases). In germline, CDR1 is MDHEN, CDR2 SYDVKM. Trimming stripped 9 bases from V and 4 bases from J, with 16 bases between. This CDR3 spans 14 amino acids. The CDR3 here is CASKPAGRYNEQFF. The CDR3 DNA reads TGTGCCAGTAAGCCGGCGGGCAGGTACAATGAGCAGTTCTTC.

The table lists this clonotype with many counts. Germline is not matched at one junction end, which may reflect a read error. CDR3 DNA sequence: TGTGCCAGCAGCCAACTTCCGACTAGCAAAGATACGCAGTATTTT. Residues: CASSQLPTSKDTQYF. The V call is TRBV3-1, the J call TRBJ2-3, with 7 bases that match TRBD2. The germline CDR1 and CDR2 sequences are LGHDT and YNNKEL (reference sequence). This CDR3 is 15 amino acids long.

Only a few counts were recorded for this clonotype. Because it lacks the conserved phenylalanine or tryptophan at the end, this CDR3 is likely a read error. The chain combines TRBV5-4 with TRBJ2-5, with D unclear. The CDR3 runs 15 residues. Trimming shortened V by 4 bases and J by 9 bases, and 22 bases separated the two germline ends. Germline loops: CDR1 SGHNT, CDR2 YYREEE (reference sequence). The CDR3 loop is CASSLPSTSHRAQYS. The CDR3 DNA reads TGTGCCAGCAGCCTTCCATCGACAAGTCATAGGGCCCAGTACTCC.

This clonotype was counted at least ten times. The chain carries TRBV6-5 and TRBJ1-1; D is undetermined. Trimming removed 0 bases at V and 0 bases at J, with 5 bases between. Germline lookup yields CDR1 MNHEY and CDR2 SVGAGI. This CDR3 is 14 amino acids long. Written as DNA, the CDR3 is TGTGCCAGCAGTTACTCGAAGGTGAACACTGAAGCTTTCTTT. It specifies CASSYSKVNTEAFF.

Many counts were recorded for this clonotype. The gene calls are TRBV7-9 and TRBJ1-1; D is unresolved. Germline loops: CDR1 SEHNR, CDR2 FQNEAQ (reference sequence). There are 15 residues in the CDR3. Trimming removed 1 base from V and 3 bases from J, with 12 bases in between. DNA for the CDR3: TGTGCCAGCAGCTTAGAGGGTGCCTATTACACTGAAGCTTTCTTT. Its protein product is CASSLEGAYYTEAFF.

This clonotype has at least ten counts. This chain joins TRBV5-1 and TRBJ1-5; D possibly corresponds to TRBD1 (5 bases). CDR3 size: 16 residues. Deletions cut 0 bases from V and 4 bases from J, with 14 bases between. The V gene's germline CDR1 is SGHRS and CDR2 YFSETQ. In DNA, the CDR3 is TGCGCCAGCAGCTTGGGAGATCAGGGAATTAATCAGCCCCAGCATTTT. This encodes CASSLGDQGINQPQHF.

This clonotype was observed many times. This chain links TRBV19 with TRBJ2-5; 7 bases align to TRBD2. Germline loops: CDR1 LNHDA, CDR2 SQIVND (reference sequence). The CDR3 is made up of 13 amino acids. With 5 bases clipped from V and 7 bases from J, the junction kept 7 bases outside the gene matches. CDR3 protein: CASSEGPGGTQYF. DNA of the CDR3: TGTGCCAGTAGTGAAGGGCCGGGAGGGACCCAGTACTTC.

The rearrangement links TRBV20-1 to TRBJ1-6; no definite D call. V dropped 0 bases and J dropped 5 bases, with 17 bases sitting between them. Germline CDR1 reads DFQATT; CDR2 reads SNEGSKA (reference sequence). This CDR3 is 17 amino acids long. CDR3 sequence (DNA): TGCAGTGCTAGAGATTTTTCCCGCCGCGGTAATAATTCACCCCTCCACTTT. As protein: CSARDFSRRGNNSPLHF.

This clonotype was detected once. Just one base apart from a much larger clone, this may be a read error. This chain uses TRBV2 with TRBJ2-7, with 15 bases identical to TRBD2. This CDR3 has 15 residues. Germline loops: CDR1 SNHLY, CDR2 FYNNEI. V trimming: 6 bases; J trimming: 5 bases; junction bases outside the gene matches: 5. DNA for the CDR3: TGTGCCAGCAGCCCCCGGACTAGCGGGAGGGACGAGCAGTACTTC. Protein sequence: CASSPRTSGRDEQYF.

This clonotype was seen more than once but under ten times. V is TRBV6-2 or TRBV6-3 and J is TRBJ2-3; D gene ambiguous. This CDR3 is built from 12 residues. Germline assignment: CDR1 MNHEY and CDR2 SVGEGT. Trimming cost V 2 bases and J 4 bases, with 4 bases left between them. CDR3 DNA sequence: TGTGCCAGCAGTTACACGGCAGATACGCAGTATTTT. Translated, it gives CASSYTADTQYF.

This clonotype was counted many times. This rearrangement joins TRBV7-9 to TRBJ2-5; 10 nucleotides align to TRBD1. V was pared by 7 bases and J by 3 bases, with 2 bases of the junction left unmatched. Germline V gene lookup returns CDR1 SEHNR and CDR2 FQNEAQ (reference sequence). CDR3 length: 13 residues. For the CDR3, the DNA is TGTGCCAGCAACGGACAGGGGGAAGAGACCCAGTACTTC. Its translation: CASNGQGEETQYF.

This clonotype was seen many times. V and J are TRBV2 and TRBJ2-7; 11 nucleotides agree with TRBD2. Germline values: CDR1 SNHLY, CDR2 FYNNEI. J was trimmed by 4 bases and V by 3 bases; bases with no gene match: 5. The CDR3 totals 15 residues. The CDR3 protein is CASSDTSGRVYEQYF. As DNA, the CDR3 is TGTGCCAGCAGTGATACTAGCGGGAGAGTGTACGAGCAGTACTTC.